This TCR beta chain was recovered during a study of cytomegalovirus exposure and HLA in healthy donors. Per germline, CDR1 KGHSH and CDR2 LQKENI. The V segment lost 2 bases and the J segment 5 bases; nucleotides outside the gene matches: 11. This CDR3 is built from 16 residues. Both 60 Vbeta primers and 13 Jbeta primers went into the PCR. Profiling relied on immunoSEQ multiplex PCR, and the TCRdb table lists in-frame clones only, not all of them. Among some 70,000 clones listed, roughly 76% were seen once. This TCR was recovered from a man between 18 and 29 years old in good health and CMV-seronegative. The V gene is TRBV18, the J gene TRBJ2-7, with TRBD1 identical over 8 bases. The sample comprised PBMCs. The CDR3: CASSPWAGGEYNEQYF. The CDR3 region has the DNA TGTGCCAGCTCACCATGGGCAGGGGGCGAGTATAACGAGCAGTACTTC.